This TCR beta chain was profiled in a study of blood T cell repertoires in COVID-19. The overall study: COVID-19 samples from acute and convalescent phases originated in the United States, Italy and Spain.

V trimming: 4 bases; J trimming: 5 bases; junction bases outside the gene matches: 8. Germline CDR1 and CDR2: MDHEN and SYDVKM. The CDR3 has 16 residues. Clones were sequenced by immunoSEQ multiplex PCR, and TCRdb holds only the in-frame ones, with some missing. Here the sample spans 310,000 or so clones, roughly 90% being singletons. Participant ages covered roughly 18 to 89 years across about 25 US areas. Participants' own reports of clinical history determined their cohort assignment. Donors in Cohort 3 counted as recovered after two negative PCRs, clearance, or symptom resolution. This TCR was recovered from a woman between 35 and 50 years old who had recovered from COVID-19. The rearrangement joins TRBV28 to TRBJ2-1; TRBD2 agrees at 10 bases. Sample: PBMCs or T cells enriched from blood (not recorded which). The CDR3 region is CASSSPSGSRHNEQFF. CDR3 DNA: TGTGCCAGCAGTTCCCCTAGCGGGAGCAGGCACAATGAGCAGTTCTTC.